These 6 T cell receptor beta chains share one sample of origin, sequenced in a study of technical replicates of blood from a handful of donors (dated by TCRdb to the late 2010s). Library construction relied on the immunoSEQ multiplex PCR assay. The table was pulled from immuneACCESS by TCRdb, which kept in-frame rearrangements only. Such tables lose some clones; where checked, under half of the loss comes from unresolved V genes, and the rest has no known cause. This sample lists roughly 68,000 clones; 92% were detected once. The top ten clonotypes cover about 0.4% of the sample. The sequenced material came from T cells isolated from PBMCs. These receptors came from a human donor in good health.

J is TRBJ1-5 and V is TRBV28, with D hard to call. The ends were cut back, 7 bases at V and 0 bases at J, with 7 bases in the middle. Germline CDR1 reads MDHEN; CDR2 reads SYDVKM. CDR3 size: 13 residues. CDR3 nucleotides: TGTGCCAGCAATGAGATTAGCAATCAGCCCCAGCATTTT. The encoded protein is CASNEISNQPQHF. Variable domain in full (rest from reference TRBV28 and TRBJ1-5): DVKVTQSSRYLVKRTGEKVFLECVQDMDHENMFWYRQDPGLGLRLIYFSYDVKMKEKGDIPEGYSVSREKKERFSLILESASTNQTSMYLCASNEISNQPQHFGDGTRLSIL.

The rearrangement joins TRBV28 to TRBJ2-2, with 9 bases lining up with TRBD1. With V trimmed by 6 bases and J by 7 bases, 9 bases remained unmatched. Germline V gene sequence: CDR1 MDHEN, CDR2 SYDVKM. The CDR3 covers 15 residues. The CDR3 loop reads CASSRDREVNGELFF. The CDR3 region has the DNA TGTGCCAGCAGCCGGGACAGGGAGGTAAACGGGGAGCTGTTTTTT.

The V gene is TRBV7-8, the J gene TRBJ1-1; D gene ambiguous. The CDR3 has 14 amino acids. V lost 1 base to trimming and J lost 7 bases, with 13 bases between them. The germline gives CDR1 SGHVS, CDR2 FQNEAQ. DNA for the CDR3: TGTGCCAGCAGCTTAGGTACATCCCCAAGTGAAGCTTTCTTT. It specifies CASSLGTSPSEAFF.

The chain is built from TRBV9 and TRBJ2-1; D might be TRBD2 (6 bases). Trimming stripped 0 bases from V and 8 bases from J, with 24 bases between. Germline V CDR1 and CDR2: SGDLS, YYNGEE. CDR3 length equals 18 residues. The DNA for the CDR3 is TGTGCCAGCAGCGTAGGTTCTCAGCGGGCTACCTACGGCTATGAGCAGTTCTTC. Translated: CASSVGSQRATYGYEQFF.

The V and J genes are TRBV6-1 and TRBJ2-7; 7 positions match TRBD1. The CDR3 spans 16 residues. The germline V gene has CDR1 MNHNS and CDR2 SASEGT. Trimming cost V 3 bases and J 2 bases; bases outside gene matches: 10. CDR3 nucleotide sequence: TGTGCCAGCAGTGATTTGGGACAGCTCGGCACCTACGAGCAGTACTTC. Translated: CASSDLGQLGTYEQYF.

The chain has TRBV7-9 and TRBJ1-1, with D unresolved. Germline-derived CDR1 and CDR2 are SEHNR and FQNEAQ (reference sequence). V lost 5 bases, J lost 3 bases, and 13 bases lay in between. The CDR3 covers 14 residues. The CDR3 here is CASSPMTPHTEAFF. In DNA form, the CDR3 reads TGTGCCAGCAGCCCGATGACACCCCACACTGAAGCTTTCTTT.